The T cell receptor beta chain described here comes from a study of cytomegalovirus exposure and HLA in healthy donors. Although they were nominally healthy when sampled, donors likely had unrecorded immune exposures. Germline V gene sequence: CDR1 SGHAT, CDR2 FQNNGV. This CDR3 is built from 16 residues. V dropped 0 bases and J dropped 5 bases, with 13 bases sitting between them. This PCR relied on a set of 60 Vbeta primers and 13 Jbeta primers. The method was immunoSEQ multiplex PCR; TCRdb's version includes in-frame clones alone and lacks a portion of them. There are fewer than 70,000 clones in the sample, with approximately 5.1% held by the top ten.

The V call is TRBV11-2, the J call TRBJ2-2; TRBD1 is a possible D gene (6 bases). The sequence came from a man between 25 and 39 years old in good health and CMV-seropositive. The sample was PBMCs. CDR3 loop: CASSLDPGASTGELFF. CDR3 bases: TGTGCCAGCAGCTTAGACCCAGGGGCGAGTACCGGGGAGCTGTTTTTT.